The 14 T cell receptor beta chains given below trace back to one sample, sequenced in a study of response to subunit inactivated influenza vaccine. One entry per CDR3 protein results from TCRdb running MiXCR on the RT-PCR reads. Of approximately 500,000 distinct CDR3 sequences listed, approximately 20% are singletons. This same sample was also taken into another study, of T cells expressing NK-cell markers. This second study notes: Synthesis of TCR beta cDNA relied on 5'RACE template switching carrying UMIs.

The source was CD4+ T cells sorted from PBMCs, collected 12 days after vaccination. Every receptor here comes from a man between 50 and 59 years old who received an inactivated influenza vaccine.

This clonotype was recorded a few times. The CDR3 DNA reads TGTGCCAGCAGCTTGGTCTGGGACAGGGACGAGCAGTACTTC. As protein: CASSLVWDRDEQYF. The rearrangement joins TRBV5-5 to TRBJ2-7; 9 nucleotides match TRBD1. The CDR3 loop spans 14 amino acids. The ends lost 0 bases at V and 5 bases at J; junction bases unmatched: 3. The germline CDR1 and CDR2 sequences are SGHKS and YYEKEE (reference sequence).

The rearrangement joins TRBV12-3 or TRBV12-4 to TRBJ2-2; 8 positions agree with TRBD1. Trimming removed 6 bases from V and 5 bases from J; junction bases left unmatched: 8. The CDR3 has 15 amino acids. CDR3 coding DNA: TGTGCCAGCAGAAGAGGACAGGGTCGAACCGGGGAGCTGTTTTTT. This encodes CASRRGQGRTGELFF.

This sequence joins TRBV29-1 and TRBJ1-1; D may be TRBD1 (5 bases). V lost 6 bases and J 4 bases, leaving 9 bases between the germline ends. The germline CDR1 and CDR2 sequences are SQVTM and ANQGSEA. The CDR3 has 11 residues. The CDR3 coding sequence is TGCAGCGTGCAGGGTACCACTGAAGCTTTCTTT. It translates to CSVQGTTEAFF.

This chain links TRBV6-2 or TRBV6-3 with TRBJ2-2; 10 positions match TRBD1. Germline assignment: CDR1 MNHEY and CDR2 SVGEGT. V lost 6 bases to trimming and J lost 6 bases; unmatched junction nucleotides: 7. The CDR3 length is 15 residues. This CDR3 reads CASRGGQGIPGELFF. The CDR3 DNA reads TGTGCCAGCAGAGGGGGACAGGGGATTCCCGGGGAGCTGTTTTTT.

CDR3 sequence reads: CSAGRTYRSFQETQYF. CDR3 nucleotides: TGCAGTGCTGGACGGACGTATCGCTCCTTCCAAGAGACCCAGTACTTC. The chain joins TRBV20-1 to TRBJ2-5, with no clear D. Trimming pared 5 bases from V and 1 base from J, leaving 20 bases between. Germline CDR1 reads DFQATT; CDR2 reads SNEGSKA (reference sequence). The CDR3 runs 16 residues.

This clonotype was detected a few times. The genes are TRBV6-2 or TRBV6-3 and TRBJ2-7; 12 nucleotides line up with TRBD2. The CDR3 loop spans 14 amino acids. Germline assignment: CDR1 MNHEY and CDR2 SVGEGT. With 7 bases clipped from V and 5 bases from J, the junction kept 6 bases outside the gene matches. CDR3 region: CASNRLAGVNEQYF. The DNA of the CDR3 is TGTGCCAGCAACCGACTAGCGGGGGTGAACGAGCAGTACTTC.

This clonotype was detected a few times. J is TRBJ2-7 and V is TRBV6-1, with TRBD2 as a possible D gene (6 bases). The CDR3 spans 13 residues. CDR1 is MNHNS, CDR2 SASEGT, per germline. V lost 7 bases to trimming and J lost 4 bases, with 14 bases between them. This chain's CDR3 is CASKPGVEYEQYF. The CDR3 DNA is TGTGCCAGCAAACCGGGAGTCGAATACGAGCAGTACTTC.

The genes are TRBV7-6 and TRBJ2-1; D not resolved. V was cut by 4 bases and J by 12 bases, with 13 bases left in between. CDR3 size: 12 residues. Germline V gene sequence: CDR1 SGHVS, CDR2 FNYEAQ. CDR3 sequence reads: CASSYYRQGQFF. CDR3 coding DNA: TGTGCCAGCAGCTACTACAGACAAGGGCAGTTCTTC.

V and J are TRBV5-1 and TRBJ2-1; TRBD2 agrees at 14 bases. The CDR3 spans 16 residues. After removal of 4 bases from V and 8 bases from J, the junction contained 8 bases not matched to a gene. Germline lookup yields CDR1 SGHRS and CDR2 YFSETQ. The CDR3 DNA sequence: TGCGCCAGCAGCCCTGGGACTAGCGGGAGTAGAGATGAGCAGTTCTTC. It translates to CASSPGTSGSRDEQFF.

J is TRBJ2-7 and V is TRBV4-3; D uncertain. Germline CDR1 and CDR2: LGHNA and YSLEER. This CDR3 is 15 amino acids long. Trimming shortened V by 1 base and J by 3 bases, and 13 bases separated the two germline ends. The chain's CDR3 is CASSQVRLGSYEQYF. CDR3 DNA: TGCGCCAGCAGCCAAGTGCGTCTTGGTAGCTACGAGCAGTACTTC.

The rearrangement joins TRBV5-1 to TRBJ2-7, with D unresolved. The CDR3 sequence is 15 residues long. Germline V gives CDR1 SGHRS, CDR2 YFSETQ. V was clipped by 4 bases and J by 0 bases, with 14 bases between them. CDR3 residues: CASSTGQADSYEQYF. The CDR3 DNA is TGCGCCAGCAGCACCGGGCAGGCCGACTCCTACGAGCAGTACTTC.

This clonotype came up a few times. This chain connects TRBV4-2 to TRBJ2-5; D unresolved. This CDR3 region has 14 residues. Deletions cut 1 base from V and 1 base from J, with 7 bases between. Looked up from germline, CDR1 is LGHNA and CDR2 is YNFKEQ. This CDR3 reads CASSQAGIQETQYF. CDR3 bases: TGTGCCAGCAGCCAAGCCGGAATCCAAGAGACCCAGTACTTC.

This clonotype was counted only a few times. The V and J genes are TRBV7-9 and TRBJ2-3; 7 bases line up with TRBD1. Germline loops: CDR1 SEHNR, CDR2 FQNEAQ (reference sequence). This CDR3 contains 15 residues. J was trimmed by 2 bases and V by 6 bases; bases with no gene match: 8. CDR3 sequence: CASSSGQTATDTQYF. DNA of the CDR3: TGTGCCAGCAGTTCGGGACAGACAGCCACAGATACGCAGTATTTT.

V gene TRBV12-3 or TRBV12-4 combines with J gene TRBJ2-3; 8 nucleotides match TRBD1. The V gene end was trimmed by 6 bases and the J gene end by 9 bases; junction bases not matched to a gene: 8. The CDR3 runs to 13 residues. The CDR3 coding sequence is TGTGCCAGCAGACCTACAGGGGGAGTAACGCAGTATTTT. Translation: CASRPTGGVTQYF.